This T cell receptor (beta chain) was documented in a study of blood T cell repertoires in COVID-19. This clone appeared a few times. Data came from immunoSEQ multiplex PCR; TCRdb stores just in-frame clones and leaves some out. Seen here are about 44,000 clones, about 87% observed once, and the top ten hold less than 1.5%. The CDR3 length is 12 residues. Germline-derived CDR1 and CDR2 are MDHEN and SYDVKM. Trimming removed 5 bases from V and 10 bases from J, with 9 bases in between. This receptor was taken from a woman aged 40 to 49 with acute or convalescent COVID-19. The chain couples TRBV28 to TRBJ1-6, with a tentative D call TRBD1 (6 bases). Sample: peripheral blood. CDR3 nucleotide sequence: TGTGCCAGCAGTCACAGGGAGTCACCCCTCCACTTT. It is translated as CASSHRESPLHF.